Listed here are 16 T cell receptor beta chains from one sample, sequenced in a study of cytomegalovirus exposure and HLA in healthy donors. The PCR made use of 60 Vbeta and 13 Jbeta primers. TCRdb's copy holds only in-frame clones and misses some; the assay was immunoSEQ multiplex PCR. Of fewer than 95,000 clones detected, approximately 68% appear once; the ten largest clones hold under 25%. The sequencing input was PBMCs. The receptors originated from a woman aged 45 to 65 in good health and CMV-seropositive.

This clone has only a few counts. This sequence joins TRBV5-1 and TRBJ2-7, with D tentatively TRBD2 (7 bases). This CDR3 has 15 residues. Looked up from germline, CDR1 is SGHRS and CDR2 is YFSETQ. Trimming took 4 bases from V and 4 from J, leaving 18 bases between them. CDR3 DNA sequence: TGCGCCAGCAGCCCTGAGGGGGAGGGAGAATACGAGCAGTACTTC. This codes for CASSPEGEGEYEQYF.

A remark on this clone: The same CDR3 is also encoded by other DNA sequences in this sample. CDR3 region: CATSRGRGQETQYF. CDR3 DNA sequence: TGTGCCACCAGCAGAGGAAGGGGCCAAGAGACCCAGTACTTC. V is TRBV15 and J is TRBJ2-5, with D possibly being TRBD1 (5 bases). The CDR3 runs 14 residues. The V and J ends lost 1 base and 1 base respectively, with 7 bases between them. Germline V gives CDR1 LNHNV, CDR2 YYDKDF (reference sequence).

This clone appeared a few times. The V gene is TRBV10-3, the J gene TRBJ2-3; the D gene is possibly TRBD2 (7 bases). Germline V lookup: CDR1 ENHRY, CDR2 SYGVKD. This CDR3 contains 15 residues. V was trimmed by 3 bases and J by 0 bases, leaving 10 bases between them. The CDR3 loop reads CAISDRGGSTDTQYF. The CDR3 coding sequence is TGTGCCATCAGTGATAGGGGGGGTAGCACAGATACGCAGTATTTT.

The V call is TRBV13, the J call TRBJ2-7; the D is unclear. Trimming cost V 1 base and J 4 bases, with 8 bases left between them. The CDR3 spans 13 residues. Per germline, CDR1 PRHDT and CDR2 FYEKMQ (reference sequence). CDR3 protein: CASSLVGQYEQYF. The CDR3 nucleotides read TGTGCCAGCAGCTTAGTGGGCCAGTACGAGCAGTACTTC.

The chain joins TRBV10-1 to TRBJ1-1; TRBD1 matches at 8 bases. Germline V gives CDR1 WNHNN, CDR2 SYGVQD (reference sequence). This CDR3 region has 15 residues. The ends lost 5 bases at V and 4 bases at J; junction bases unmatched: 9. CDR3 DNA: TGCGCCAGCAGTCAAGGACAGGGATGGGGCACTGAAGCTTTCTTT. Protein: CASSQGQGWGTEAFF.

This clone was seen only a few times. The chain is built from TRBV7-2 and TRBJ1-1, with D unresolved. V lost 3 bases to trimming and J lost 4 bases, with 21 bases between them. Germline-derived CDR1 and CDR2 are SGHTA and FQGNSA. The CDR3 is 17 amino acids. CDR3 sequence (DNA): TGTGCCAGCAGCTTTCGTCTGGGAACAGTCGCGGGCACTGAAGCTTTCTTT. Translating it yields CASSFRLGTVAGTEAFF.

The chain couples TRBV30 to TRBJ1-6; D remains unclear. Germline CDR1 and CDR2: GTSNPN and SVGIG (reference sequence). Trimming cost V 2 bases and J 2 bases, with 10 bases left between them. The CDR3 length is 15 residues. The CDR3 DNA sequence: TGTGCCTGGAGTTCTGGAGGTGCCTATAATTCACCCCTCCACTTT. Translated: CAWSSGGAYNSPLHF.

The CDR3 loop reads CASSSTVRNTEAFF. For the CDR3, the DNA is TGTGCCAGCAGCTCCACAGTTCGGAACACTGAAGCTTTCTTT. This chain uses TRBV5-6 with TRBJ1-1; D not resolved. V was cut by 3 bases and J by 1 base, with 10 bases left in between. The CDR3 has 14 amino acids. From germline, CDR1 is SGHDT and CDR2 YYEEEE. Drawing the rest from reference TRBV5-6 and TRBJ1-1, the complete variable domain is DAGVTQSPTHLIKTRGQQVTLRCSPKSGHDTVSWYQQALGQGPQFIFQYYEEEERQRGNFPDRFSGHQFPNYSSELNVNALLLGDSALYLCASSSTVRNTEAFFGQGTRLTVV.

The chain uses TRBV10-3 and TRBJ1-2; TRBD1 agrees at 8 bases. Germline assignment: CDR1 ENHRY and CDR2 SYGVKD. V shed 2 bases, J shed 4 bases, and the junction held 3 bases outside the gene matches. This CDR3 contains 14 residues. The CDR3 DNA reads TGTGCCATCAGTGAGACAGGGGGAGGCTATGGCTACACCTTC. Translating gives CAISETGGGYGYTF.

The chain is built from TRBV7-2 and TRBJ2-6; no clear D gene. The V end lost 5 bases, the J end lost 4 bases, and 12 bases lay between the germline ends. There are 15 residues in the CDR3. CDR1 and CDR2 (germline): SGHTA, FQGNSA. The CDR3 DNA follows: TGTGCCAGCAGCCCGCAGAGGTCCGGGGCCAACGTCCTGACTTTC. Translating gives CASSPQRSGANVLTF.

The CDR3 coding sequence is TGTGCCAGCAGTGCCTACGGACAGGCAAACAATCAGCCCCAGCATTTT. Protein sequence: CASSAYGQANNQPQHF. The V gene is TRBV6-1, the J gene TRBJ1-5, with TRBD1 matching over 7 bases. There are 16 residues in the CDR3. The germline gives CDR1 MNHNS, CDR2 SASEGT. The V gene end was trimmed by 4 bases and the J gene end by 3 bases; junction bases not matched to a gene: 9.

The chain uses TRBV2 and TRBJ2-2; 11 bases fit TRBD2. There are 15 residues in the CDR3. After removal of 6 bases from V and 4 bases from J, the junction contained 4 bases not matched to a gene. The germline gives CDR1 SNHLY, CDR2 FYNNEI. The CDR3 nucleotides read TGTGCCAGCAGGCTAGCGGGGGGTTCCACCGGGGAGCTGTTTTTT. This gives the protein CASRLAGGSTGELFF.

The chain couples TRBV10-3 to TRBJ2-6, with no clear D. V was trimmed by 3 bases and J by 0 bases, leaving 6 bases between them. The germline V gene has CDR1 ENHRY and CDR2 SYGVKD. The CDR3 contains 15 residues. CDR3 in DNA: TGTGCCATCAGTGATCCGAGCTCTGGGGCCAACGTCCTGACTTTC. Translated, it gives CAISDPSSGANVLTF.

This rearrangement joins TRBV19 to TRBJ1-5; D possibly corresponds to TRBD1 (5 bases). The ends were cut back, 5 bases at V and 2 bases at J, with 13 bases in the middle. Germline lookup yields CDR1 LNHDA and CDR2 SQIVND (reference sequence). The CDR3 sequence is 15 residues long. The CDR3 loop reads CASSWTGGGNQPQHF. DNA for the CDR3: TGTGCCAGTAGTTGGACGGGGGGTGGCAATCAGCCCCAGCATTTT.

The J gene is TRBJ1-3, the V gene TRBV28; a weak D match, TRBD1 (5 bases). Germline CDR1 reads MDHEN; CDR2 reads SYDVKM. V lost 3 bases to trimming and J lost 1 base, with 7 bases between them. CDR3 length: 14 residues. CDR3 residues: CASSFGGSGNTIYF. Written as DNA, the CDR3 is TGTGCCAGCAGTTTCGGGGGATCTGGAAACACCATATATTTT.

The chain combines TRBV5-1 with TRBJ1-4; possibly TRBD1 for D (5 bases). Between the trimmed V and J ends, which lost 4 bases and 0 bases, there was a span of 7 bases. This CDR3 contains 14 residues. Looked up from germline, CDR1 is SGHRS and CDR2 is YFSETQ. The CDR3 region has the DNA TGCGCCAGCAGCGACAGTACAACTAATGAAAAACTGTTTTTT. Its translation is CASSDSTTNEKLFF.